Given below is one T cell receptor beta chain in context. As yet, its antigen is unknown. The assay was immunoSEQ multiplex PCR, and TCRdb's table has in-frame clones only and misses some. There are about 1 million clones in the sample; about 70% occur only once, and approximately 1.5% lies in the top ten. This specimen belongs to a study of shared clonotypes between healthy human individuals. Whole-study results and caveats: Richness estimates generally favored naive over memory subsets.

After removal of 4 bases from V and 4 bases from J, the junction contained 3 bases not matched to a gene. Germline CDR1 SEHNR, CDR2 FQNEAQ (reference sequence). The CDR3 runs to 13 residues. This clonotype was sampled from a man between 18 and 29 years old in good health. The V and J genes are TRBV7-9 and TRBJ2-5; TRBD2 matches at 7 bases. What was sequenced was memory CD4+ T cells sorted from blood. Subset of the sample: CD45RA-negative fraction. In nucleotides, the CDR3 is TGTGCCAGCAGCTCAATAGCGGGAGAGACCCAGTACTTC. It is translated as CASSSIAGETQYF. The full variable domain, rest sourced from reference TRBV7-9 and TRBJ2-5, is DTGVSQNPRHKITKRGQNVTFRCDPISEHNRLYWYRQTLGQGPEFLTYFQNEAQLEKSRLLSDRFSAERPKGSFSTLEIQRTEQGDSAMYLCASSSIAGETQYFGPGTRLLVL.